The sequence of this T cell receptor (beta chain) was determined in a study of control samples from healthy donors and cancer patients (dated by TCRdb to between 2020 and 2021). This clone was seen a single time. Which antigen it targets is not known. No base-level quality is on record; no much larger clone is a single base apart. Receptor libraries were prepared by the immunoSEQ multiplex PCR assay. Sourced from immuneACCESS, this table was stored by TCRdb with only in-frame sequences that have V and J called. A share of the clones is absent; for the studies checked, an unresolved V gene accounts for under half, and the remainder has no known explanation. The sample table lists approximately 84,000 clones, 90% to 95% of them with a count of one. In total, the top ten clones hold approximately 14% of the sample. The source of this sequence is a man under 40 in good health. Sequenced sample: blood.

The DNA is as follows: TGTGCCAGCAGCTTAGGTAAAGGGCTGGATCGCGCAGATACGCAGTATTTT. This encodes CASSLGKGLDRADTQYF. The chain is assembled from TRBV11-2 and TRBJ2-3, with an unclear D gene assignment. CDR1 and CDR2, looked up from the germline V gene, are SGHAT and FQNNGV. V loses 1 base of germline sequence and J loses 4 bases, and the interval between the two ends is 18 bases. The CDR3 covers 17 residues, taking in both the cysteine and the phenylalanine. Left in the record is the CDR3 DNA by itself, 51 bases read in frame from the first base.